The 14 T cell receptor beta chains listed next were all sequenced from one sample in a study of T cell changes during pregnancy in multiple sclerosis. Sequenced by immunoSEQ multiplex PCR; TCRdb stores in-frame clones only, minus some. Altogether roughly 40,000 clones are present, roughly 90% being singletons, with the ten largest covering approximately 12%. Sequenced here: CD8+ T cells from peripheral blood mononuclear cells, sampled in the first trimester of pregnancy. These receptors all stem from a female donor with multiple sclerosis, enrolled in a pregnancy study.

The chain carries TRBV19 and TRBJ1-1; maybe TRBD1 (5 bases). Between the trimmed V and J ends, which lost 3 bases and 4 bases, there was a span of 6 bases. Germline V CDR1 and CDR2: LNHDA, SQIVND (reference sequence). The length of the CDR3 is 12 residues. The CDR3 spells CASSIGATEAFF. The CDR3 nucleotides are TGTGCCAGTAGTATTGGGGCCACTGAAGCTTTCTTT. Variable domain in full (rest from reference TRBV19 and TRBJ1-1): DGGITQSPKYLFRKEGQNVTLSCEQNLNHDAMYWYRQDPGQGLRLIYYSQIVNDFQKGDIAEGYSVSREKKESFPLTVTSAQKNPTAFYLCASSIGATEAFFGQGTRLTVV.

This clone was seen only once. The V and J genes are TRBV4-1 and TRBJ1-1, with a possible D match to TRBD1 (5 bases). The V gene lost 4 bases and the J gene lost 0 bases, with 12 bases spanning the gap. The CDR3 contains 15 residues. CDR1 and CDR2 (germline): MGHRA, YSYEKL. CDR3 residues: CASSRHPGMNTEAFF. In nucleotides, the CDR3 is TGCGCCAGCAGCCGTCATCCAGGGATGAACACTGAAGCTTTCTTT.

The table lists this clone with a count of one. This sequence joins TRBV6-5 and TRBJ2-5; 11 nucleotides align to TRBD2. CDR1 and CDR2 (germline): MNHEY, SVGAGI. V lost 8 bases and J lost 4; bases outside the gene matches: 6. CDR3 length: 14 amino acids. CDR3: CASGRLAGIETQYF. CDR3 coding DNA: TGTGCCAGCGGTAGACTAGCGGGAATAGAGACCCAGTACTTC.

The chain is built from TRBV6-5 and TRBJ2-1; D call uncertain. In germline, CDR1 is MNHEY, CDR2 SVGAGI. The V end lost 6 bases, the J end lost 0 bases, and 9 bases lay between the germline ends. The CDR3 is made up of 14 amino acids. The CDR3 DNA is TGTGCCAGCAGCTTCGAGGCCTCCTACAATGAGCAGTTCTTC. Its protein is CASSFEASYNEQFF.

This sequence joins TRBV5-1 and TRBJ2-1, with D perhaps matching TRBD1 (6 bases). The CDR3 spans 15 residues. Per germline, CDR1 SGHRS and CDR2 YFSETQ. Trimming removed 1 base from V and 0 bases from J, with 8 bases in between. DNA of the CDR3: TGCGCCAGCAGCTTGATCAGGGGCTCCTACAATGAGCAGTTCTTC. Protein product: CASSLIRGSYNEQFF.

The J gene is TRBJ2-3, the V gene TRBV2, with D possibly being TRBD2 (7 bases). Germline CDR1 reads SNHLY; CDR2 reads FYNNEI. The CDR3 consists of 13 residues. With 8 bases removed from V and 6 bases from J, the gap between germline ends came to 15 bases. The CDR3 reads CASHAGAQDTQYF. The CDR3 DNA sequence: TGTGCCAGCCATGCGGGGGCGCAGGATACGCAGTATTTT.

This rearrangement joins TRBV2 to TRBJ2-5, with D possibly being TRBD2 (6 bases). The CDR3 totals 14 residues. V was shortened by 6 bases and J by 5 bases, with 16 bases between the two germline ends. The germline gives CDR1 SNHLY, CDR2 FYNNEI. The CDR3 protein is CASRRSGDGETQYF. CDR3 sequence (DNA): TGTGCCAGCAGACGGTCGGGGGATGGGGAGACCCAGTACTTC.

The chain is built from TRBV18 and TRBJ1-4; 8 nucleotides align to TRBD1. With V trimmed by 3 bases and J by 4 bases, 7 bases remained unmatched. Germline V gives CDR1 KGHSH, CDR2 LQKENI. CDR3 length equals 16 residues. The DNA for the CDR3 is TGTGCCAGCTCACCTATCGACAGGGGCGGTAATGAAAAACTGTTTTTT. As protein: CASSPIDRGGNEKLFF.

The rearrangement uses TRBV2 and TRBJ1-2; the match to TRBD1 covers 8 bases. This CDR3 has 13 amino acids. V gave up 7 bases and J gave up 7 bases; unmatched junction bases: 8. Per germline, CDR1 SNHLY and CDR2 FYNNEI. This CDR3 reads CASTEDRGLGYTF. In DNA form, the CDR3 reads TGTGCCAGCACCGAAGACAGGGGCCTTGGCTACACCTTC.

The V call is TRBV15, the J call TRBJ2-3; D may be TRBD1 (6 bases). CDR1 LNHNV and CDR2 YYDKDF come from the germline V gene (reference sequence). V was trimmed by 7 bases and J by 2 bases, leaving 25 bases between them. The CDR3 is 18 amino acids. CDR3 loop: CATTWSRLVGQPTDTQYF. The CDR3 DNA sequence: TGTGCCACCACGTGGTCTCGTCTTGTCGGACAGCCCACAGATACGCAGTATTTT.

The chain has TRBV15 and TRBJ2-7; 7 positions agree with TRBD2. V gave up 0 bases and J gave up 4 bases; unmatched junction bases: 9. CDR1 and CDR2 from the germline V gene are LNHNV and YYDKDF (reference sequence). There are 16 residues in the CDR3. CDR3 residues: CATSRDLPTSVYEQYF. CDR3 DNA sequence: TGTGCCACCAGCAGAGATCTCCCAACTAGCGTTTACGAGCAGTACTTC. Using reference TRBV15 and TRBJ2-7 for the parts outside the CDR3, the full variable domain is DAMVIQNPRYQVTQFGKPVTLSCSQTLNHNVMYWYQQKSSQAPKLLFHYYDKDFNNEADTPDNFQSRRPNTSFCFLDIRSPGLGDTAMYLCATSRDLPTSVYEQYFGPGTRLTVT.

Written as DNA, the CDR3 is TGTGCCAGCAGCTGGGGGGATAATCAGCCCCAGCATTTT. Translating gives CASSWGDNQPQHF. The chain couples TRBV5-6 to TRBJ1-5, with a weak D call TRBD1 (5 bases). CDR1 and CDR2 (germline): SGHDT, YYEEEE. There are 13 residues in the CDR3. V was shortened by 3 bases and J by 4 bases, with 8 bases between the two germline ends.

In the case of this clone: Different DNA sequences within this sample yield the same CDR3. The rearrangement links TRBV4-2 to TRBJ1-1, with D unresolved. The CDR3 consists of 12 residues. Germline V gives CDR1 LGHNA, CDR2 YNFKEQ. V was cut by 1 base and J by 5 bases, with 5 bases left in between. CDR3 loop: CASSQAGTEAFF. Here the CDR3 DNA reads TGTGCCAGCAGCCAAGCGGGTACTGAAGCTTTCTTT.

The chain recombines TRBV27 with TRBJ1-1; 9 nucleotides agree with TRBD1. CDR3 length: 18 residues. Per the germline V gene, CDR1 is MNHEY and CDR2 is SMNVEV (reference sequence). V shed 0 bases and J 12 bases; nucleotides not matched to a gene: 20. The CDR3 DNA is TGTGCCAGCAGTTTATCACAATCGTCCCGGGACAGGGCCGGATTATCTTTCTTT. It encodes CASSLSQSSRDRAGLSFF.